This T cell receptor (beta chain) comes out of a study of T cells after yellow fever vaccination. Overall study results and limits: Compared with primary, the secondary response was weaker and peaked at day 5, not 15. Some clonotypes were seen in both the CD4 and the CD8 compartments. These made up a small share and likely arose from convergent recombination.

This clonotype is judged medium-sized. No antigen is known for it. TCRdb reprocessed the 5' RACE reads with MiXCR, giving one entry per CDR3 protein. The sample records fewer than 400,000 distinct CDR3 sequences, about 10% being singletons. V lost 0 bases to trimming and J lost 10 bases, with 10 bases between them. The CDR3 sequence is 14 residues long. The V gene's germline CDR1 is LGHDT and CDR2 YNNKEL (reference sequence). The specimen was CD4+ T cells sorted from PBMCs, collected 45 days after the yellow fever booster vaccination. This TCR was recovered from a man between 18 and 29 years old who received the YFV17D yellow fever vaccine. The rearrangement joins TRBV3-1 to TRBJ1-6; D is unclear. The CDR3: CASSQDRVGSPLHF. The CDR3 DNA follows: TGTGCCAGCAGCCAAGATAGGGTAGGATCACCCCTCCACTTT.